The 29 T cell receptor beta chains reported below all come from one sample, sequenced in a study of CD8 T cells in ankylosing spondylitis. MiXCR, run by TCRdb on the 5' RACE reads, gives a single entry per CDR3 protein. The table includes approximately 200,000 distinct CDR3 sequences, roughly 13% detected once. The sequenced sample consisted of blood, either unsorted or a sorted T cell fraction (not recorded which). These TCRs come from a female donor with ankylosing spondylitis or in good health (not recorded which).

This clonotype was observed at least ten times. The chain links TRBV11-2 to TRBJ2-1, with TRBD2 as a possible D gene (6 bases). Germline values: CDR1 SGHAT, CDR2 FQNNGV. The V gene lost 5 bases and the J gene lost 10 bases, with 21 bases spanning the gap. The CDR3 covers 15 residues. Here the CDR3 DNA reads TGTGCCAGCAGCCCCGAGGGACTCTCTTCAGGGGAGCAGTTCTTC. This sequence encodes CASSPEGLSSGEQFF.

The table lists this clonotype with many counts. The V gene is TRBV7-3, the J gene TRBJ2-2; D remains unclear. The CDR3 length is 17 residues. Germline lookup yields CDR1 SGHTA and CDR2 FQGTGA. Between the trimmed V and J ends, which lost 5 bases and 0 bases, there was a span of 16 bases. The CDR3 bases are TGTGCCAGCAGCCCCTTCGAAGGCGGAGCGAACACCGGGGAGCTGTTTTTT. It encodes CASSPFEGGANTGELFF.

The table lists this clonotype with many counts. CDR3 coding DNA: TGTGCCAGCAAAGCGACAGGGGTCAATGAGCAGTTCTTC. The encoded protein is CASKATGVNEQFF. V gene TRBV6-2 or TRBV6-3 combines with J gene TRBJ2-1; TRBD1 matches at 8 bases. The germline gives CDR1 MNHEY, CDR2 SVGEGT. The V gene end was trimmed by 7 bases and the J gene end by 6 bases; junction bases not matched to a gene: 5. The CDR3 runs to 13 residues.

This clonotype showed up many times. The chain couples TRBV12-3 or TRBV12-4 to TRBJ2-7; possibly TRBD2 for D (6 bases). V dropped 5 bases and J dropped 3 bases, with 23 bases sitting between them. This CDR3 is 17 amino acids long. The CDR3 loop is CASSRRRDLTRDYEQYF. Here the CDR3 DNA reads TGTGCCAGCAGTCGACGTCGGGACTTAACGAGAGACTACGAGCAGTACTTC.

This clonotype was seen many times. This chain links TRBV7-6 with TRBJ1-4; D perhaps matches TRBD1 (5 bases). This CDR3 spans 13 amino acids. From germline, CDR1 is SGHVS and CDR2 FNYEAQ. The germline V and J ends were trimmed by 1 base and 8 bases, with 8 bases remaining between them. The CDR3 loop is CASSLDTGEKLFF. DNA for the CDR3: TGTGCCAGCAGCTTAGATACAGGAGAAAAACTGTTTTTT.

This clonotype was seen ten or more times. This chain uses TRBV24-1 with TRBJ2-5, with D possibly called TRBD1 or TRBD2 (5 bases each). The CDR3 is 13 amino acids. Germline values: CDR1 KGHDR, CDR2 SFDVKD. V lost 9 bases and J lost 5, with 15 bases in between. The DNA of the CDR3 is TGTGCCACCTCCTTTGGGGGTAGGGAGACCCAGTACTTC. Its protein product is CATSFGGRETQYF.

In this sample, this clonotype turned up many times. The chain employs TRBV20-1 and TRBJ1-3; no clear D gene. The CDR3 sequence is 15 residues long. CDR1 and CDR2 from the germline V gene are DFQATT and SNEGSKA (reference sequence). The V and J ends lost 0 bases and 0 bases respectively, with 9 bases between them. CDR3 sequence reads: CSARDPQSSGNTIYF. The CDR3 region has the DNA TGCAGTGCTAGAGATCCCCAGAGCTCTGGAAACACCATATATTTT.

J is TRBJ2-1 and V is TRBV27; 12 nucleotides match TRBD2. The V segment lost 3 bases and the J segment 2 bases; nucleotides outside the gene matches: 14. The CDR3 has 20 residues. Germline CDR1 reads MNHEY; CDR2 reads SMNVEV (reference sequence). CDR3 amino acids: CASSFGVLGTSGLAYNEQFF. Written as DNA, the CDR3 is TGTGCCAGCAGTTTCGGTGTCCTCGGGACTAGCGGGCTCGCCTACAATGAGCAGTTCTTC.

The CDR3 loop is CASTTPFGNQETQYF. DNA of the CDR3: TGTGCCAGCACTACCCCTTTCGGGAATCAAGAGACCCAGTACTTC. The rearrangement uses TRBV7-9 and TRBJ2-5, with TRBD2 as a possible D gene (5 bases). Germline V CDR1 and CDR2: SEHNR, FQNEAQ (reference sequence). The CDR3 loop spans 15 amino acids. Trimming took 7 bases from V and 2 from J, leaving 17 bases between them.

This clonotype was seen at least ten times. V gene TRBV3-1 combines with J gene TRBJ1-2, with 12 bases identical to TRBD1. The CDR3 sequence is 15 residues long. Unmatched junction bases numbered 6, after V lost 8 bases and J lost 2 bases. Germline V lookup: CDR1 LGHDT, CDR2 YNNKEL (reference sequence). Written as DNA, the CDR3 is TGTGCCAGCCGACCGGGACAGGGGGCGAACTATGGCTACACCTTC. It yields the protein CASRPGQGANYGYTF.

This clonotype appeared many times. The chain couples TRBV2 to TRBJ1-2; D remains unclear. This CDR3 has 16 residues. The germline V gene has CDR1 SNHLY and CDR2 FYNNEI. The V end lost 3 bases, the J end lost 0 bases, and 14 bases lay between the germline ends. CDR3 DNA: TGTGCCAGCAGTGATGCCCGGGAAACAGCTAACTATGGCTACACCTTC. It encodes CASSDARETANYGYTF.

Many counts were recorded for this clonotype. The J gene is TRBJ2-1, the V gene TRBV11-3; 9 nucleotides line up with TRBD2. The CDR3 loop spans 16 amino acids. The J segment lost 5 bases and the V segment lost 3 bases, leaving 8 bases of the junction unmatched. Germline V gene lookup returns CDR1 SGHNT and CDR2 YENEEA. The CDR3 reads CASSFHAGGLNNEQFF. The CDR3 DNA reads as TGTGCCAGCAGCTTTCACGCGGGAGGGCTCAACAATGAGCAGTTCTTC.

At least ten counts were recorded for this clonotype. The chain joins TRBV20-1 to TRBJ2-1; 12 bases align to TRBD2. CDR3 length: 15 amino acids. CDR1 DFQATT and CDR2 SNEGSKA come from the germline V gene (reference sequence). The V segment lost 6 bases and the J segment 2 bases; nucleotides outside the gene matches: 5. CDR3 loop: CSARRLAGAYNEQFF. CDR3 sequence (DNA): TGCAGTGCCCGGCGACTAGCGGGAGCCTACAATGAGCAGTTCTTC.

In its sample, this clonotype was seen many times. The chain employs TRBV20-1 and TRBJ1-1; TRBD1 matches at 10 bases. Germline CDR1 is DFQATT and CDR2 is SNEGSKA (reference sequence). The length of the CDR3 is 14 residues. V dropped 3 bases and J dropped 6; count of bases not matched to a gene: 7. CDR3 amino acids: CSARETGGIAEAFF. Here the CDR3 DNA reads TGCAGTGCTAGGGAGACAGGGGGCATCGCTGAAGCTTTCTTT.

The chain uses TRBV19 and TRBJ1-2, with D unresolved. V lost 7 bases and J 6 bases, leaving 12 bases between the germline ends. This CDR3 region has 12 residues. Looked up from germline, CDR1 is LNHDA and CDR2 is SQIVND (reference sequence). CDR3 protein: CASTLPGDGYTF. The CDR3 DNA is TGTGCCAGTACATTGCCGGGTGATGGCTACACCTTC.

This clonotype was seen more than once but under ten times. The rearrangement uses TRBV29-1 and TRBJ2-3; D call uncertain. Trimming removed 5 bases from V and 0 bases from J, with 6 bases in between. The CDR3 runs to 12 residues. The germline V gene encodes CDR1 SQVTM and CDR2 ANQGSEA. The CDR3 region has the DNA TGCAGCGTTCGGGCGAGCACAGATACGCAGTATTTT. Translated, it gives CSVRASTDTQYF.

This clonotype was counted at least ten times. The rearrangement joins TRBV3-1 to TRBJ2-1; possible D gene TRBD2, 6 bases. V gave up 4 bases and J gave up 5 bases, with 12 bases separating them. The length of the CDR3 is 14 residues. The germline V gene encodes CDR1 LGHDT and CDR2 YNNKEL (reference sequence). CDR3 nucleotides: TGTGCCAGCAGCCCCCGGGGGTACCACAATGAGCAGTTCTTC. Its translation is CASSPRGYHNEQFF.

This clonotype was recorded a few times. The chain uses TRBV7-3 and TRBJ2-2; a possible D gene is TRBD2 (5 bases). V was trimmed by 6 bases and J by 0 bases, leaving 11 bases between them. The length of the CDR3 is 15 residues. Germline CDR1 reads SGHTA; CDR2 reads FQGTGA. The CDR3 protein is CASREDFANTGELFF. The CDR3 DNA follows: TGTGCCAGCAGGGAGGACTTCGCGAACACCGGGGAGCTGTTTTTT.

This clonotype was observed many times. The chain is built from TRBV5-6 and TRBJ1-2, with D hard to call. The germline V gene has CDR1 SGHDT and CDR2 YYEEEE. The CDR3 spans 15 residues. Trimming took off 1 base at V and 4 bases at J, with 14 bases between the two ends. Here the CDR3 reads CASSLTTTRSYGYTF. CDR3 nucleotide sequence: TGTGCCAGCAGCTTGACCACAACGCGAAGCTATGGCTACACCTTC. The full variable domain, in which reference TRBV5-6 and TRBJ1-2 provide the parts outside the CDR3, is DAGVTQSPTHLIKTRGQQVTLRCSPKSGHDTVSWYQQALGQGPQFIFQYYEEEERQRGNFPDRFSGHQFPNYSSELNVNALLLGDSALYLCASSLTTTRSYGYTFGSGTRLTVV.

The table lists this clonotype with many counts. The genes are TRBV12-3 or TRBV12-4 and TRBJ2-5; D not certain. The V gene lost 2 bases and the J gene lost 5 bases, with 9 bases spanning the gap. The CDR3 is 13 residues long. The CDR3 coding sequence is TGTGCCAGCAGTTTAACGGTCTTGGAGACCCAGTACTTC. Translating gives CASSLTVLETQYF.

In regard to this clonotype: A much larger clone is a single base away; this may be a read error. The chain combines TRBV28 with TRBJ2-7, with D maybe TRBD2 (6 bases). The CDR3 runs to 11 residues. The germline CDR1 and CDR2 sequences are MDHEN and SYDVKM. CDR3 residues: CVSSRGYEQYF. CDR3 DNA: TGTGTCAGCAGTCGGGGGTACGAGCAGTACTTC. The whole variable domain, filled in from reference TRBV28 and TRBJ2-7, reads DVKVTQSSRYLVKRTGEKVFLECVQDMDHENMFWYRQDPGLGLRLIYFSYDVKMKEKGDIPEGYSVSREKKERFSLILESASTNQTSMYLCVSSRGYEQYFGPGTRLTVT.

This clonotype has a count of ten or more. This rearrangement joins TRBV5-1 to TRBJ2-1, with a tentative D call TRBD2 (6 bases). Germline CDR1 and CDR2: SGHRS and YFSETQ. The CDR3 covers 15 residues. The germline V and J ends were trimmed by 0 bases and 9 bases, with 16 bases remaining between them. The CDR3 DNA reads as TGCGCCAGCAGCTTGGCGCTGAGACTAGTACCTGAGCAGTTCTTC. Translated, it gives CASSLALRLVPEQFF.

This clonotype was recorded at least ten times. The chain joins TRBV28 to TRBJ2-2; D is unresolved. Per germline, CDR1 MDHEN and CDR2 SYDVKM. Trimming shortened V by 2 bases and J by 6 bases, and 7 bases separated the two germline ends. The CDR3 length is 13 residues. The CDR3 region has the DNA TGTGCCAGCAGTTTAGGGTCCTCCGGGGAGCTGTTTTTT. Its translation is CASSLGSSGELFF. The variable domain in full, completed from reference TRBV28 and TRBJ2-2, reads DVKVTQSSRYLVKRTGEKVFLECVQDMDHENMFWYRQDPGLGLRLIYFSYDVKMKEKGDIPEGYSVSREKKERFSLILESASTNQTSMYLCASSLGSSGELFFGEGSRLTVL.

This clonotype was seen repeatedly, ten times or more. The chain is built from TRBV7-9 and TRBJ2-1; D could derive from TRBD1 or TRBD2 (5 bases each). Germline CDR1 is SEHNR and CDR2 is FQNEAQ (reference sequence). The V end was cut by 5 bases, the J end by 6 bases, with 14 bases between. This CDR3 contains 14 residues. CDR3 region: CASSPGTVGNEQFF. CDR3 DNA sequence: TGTGCCAGCAGCCCCGGGACCGTCGGCAATGAGCAGTTCTTC. The whole variable domain, filled in from reference TRBV7-9 and TRBJ2-1, reads DTGVSQNPRHKITKRGQNVTFRCDPISEHNRLYWYRQTLGQGPEFLTYFQNEAQLEKSRLLSDRFSAERPKGSFSTLEIQRTEQGDSAMYLCASSPGTVGNEQFFGPGTRLTVL.

The table lists this clonotype with a few counts. The CDR3 nucleotides read TGCGCCAGCAGCCAAGATCTATCAGGGGGAATCCTCTCTGGGGCCAACGTCCTGACTTTC. This sequence encodes CASSQDLSGGILSGANVLTF. The chain employs TRBV4-3 and TRBJ2-6; TRBD1 agrees at 7 bases. Germline trimming cut 0 bases from V and 0 bases from J; bases unmatched to any gene: 11. In germline, CDR1 is LGHNA, CDR2 YSLEER. The CDR3 spans 20 residues.

The chain recombines TRBV20-1 with TRBJ1-5, with 10 positions matching TRBD1. V shed 6 bases and J 5 bases; nucleotides not matched to a gene: 10. There are 15 residues in the CDR3. CDR1 is DFQATT and CDR2 is SNEGSKA in the germline V gene (reference sequence). As DNA, the CDR3 is TGCAGTGCGCATGACAGGGGGCTCGATGATCAGCCCCAGCATTTT. This encodes CSAHDRGLDDQPQHF.

The chain uses TRBV10-3 and TRBJ2-1; tentative D call: TRBD2 (5 bases). Trimming shortened V by 10 bases and J by 0 bases, and 16 bases separated the two germline ends. The length of the CDR3 is 15 residues. The V gene's germline CDR1 is ENHRY and CDR2 SYGVKD. The CDR3 region is CATCEGRSSYNEQFF. The DNA for the CDR3 is TGTGCCACCTGCGAGGGCCGCAGCTCCTACAATGAGCAGTTCTTC.

The chain carries TRBV4-3 and TRBJ2-1, with a tentative D call TRBD2 (5 bases). Germline CDR1 reads LGHNA; CDR2 reads YSLEER. CDR3 length equals 15 residues. V was trimmed by 0 bases and J by 5 bases, leaving 11 bases between them. CDR3 sequence (DNA): TGCGCCAGCAGCCAAGATAGTCTAGCAAACAATGAGCAGTTCTTC. It translates to CASSQDSLANNEQFF.

In this sample, this clonotype turned up many times. The chain recombines TRBV5-1 with TRBJ2-1; D not certain. The CDR3 contains 18 residues. Germline V CDR1 and CDR2: SGHRS, YFSETQ. V lost 0 bases to trimming and J lost 0 bases, with 16 bases between them. The CDR3 spells CASSLVVLSIYSYNEQFF. The CDR3 region has the DNA TGCGCCAGCAGCTTGGTGGTCTTGTCGATCTACTCCTACAATGAGCAGTTCTTC.